This T cell receptor beta chain was found in a study of CD8 T cells in ankylosing spondylitis. Study conclusions and caveats: A TCR beta motif of 7 or 8 highly homologous variants appeared characteristic of ankylosing spondylitis blood. Prior literature has documented some motif variants in synovial fluid and blood from reactive arthritis. Reports say disease-linked clones showed up significantly more in matched ankylosing spondylitis synovial fluid.

This clonotype was recorded many times. Its antigen is still unknown. One entry per CDR3 protein results from TCRdb running MiXCR on the 5' RACE reads. Seen here are about 510,000 distinct CDR3 sequences, over 4% observed once, and the top ten hold under 4.5%. After removal of 5 bases from V and 2 bases from J, the junction contained 0 bases not matched to a gene. The CDR3 has 12 residues. Germline V gives CDR1 MNHEY, CDR2 SMNVEV (reference sequence). The rearrangement uses TRBV27 and TRBJ2-7; 7 positions match TRBD1. The sample was blood, either unsorted or a sorted T cell fraction (not recorded which). The sequence derives from a male donor with ankylosing spondylitis. In nucleotides, the CDR3 is TGTGCCAGCAGTACAGGGGCCTACGAGCAGTACTTC. Translating gives CASSTGAYEQYF.